This T cell receptor (beta chain) was sequenced for a study of OX40 agonist ivuxolimab in advanced cancers. Only one count was recorded for this clone. The repertoire was sequenced with immunoSEQ multiplex PCR; TCRdb's copy has only in-frame clones and lacks some. The repertoire holds roughly 97,000 clones, 86% seen once, with less than 6.5% in the top ten. The CDR3 has 14 residues. The germline V gene has CDR1 LNHDA and CDR2 SQIVND (reference sequence). The V end was cut by 5 bases, the J end by 3 bases, with 13 bases between. The rearrangement links TRBV19 to TRBJ1-1; the D gene is possibly TRBD1 (5 bases). The material was CD4+ or CD8+ T cells sorted from blood, obtained in a trial of the OX40 agonist ivuxolimab. This TCR was sampled from an adult with an advanced solid tumor such as melanoma, head and neck, liver or kidney cancer. The CDR3 spells CASSEQGMDTEAFF. In nucleotides, the CDR3 is TGTGCCAGTAGTGAGCAGGGTATGGACACTGAAGCTTTCTTT.